These 26 T cell receptor beta chains were all obtained from the same sample, sequenced in a study of cytomegalovirus exposure and HLA in healthy donors. Primers for the PCR totalled 60 Vbeta and 13 Jbeta. Generated by immunoSEQ multiplex PCR, the TCRdb table keeps only in-frame clones and is missing some. The sample comprises roughly 200,000 clones, about three quarters of which are singletons, and around 3.5% rests with the top ten. The sequencing sample was made of PBMCs. The receptors here all came from a woman in her sixties in good health and CMV-seropositive.

V is TRBV9 and J is TRBJ1-6; 8 bases agree with TRBD1. Germline V lookup: CDR1 SGDLS, CDR2 YYNGEE. The CDR3 extends over 16 amino acids. V lost 4 bases, J lost 5 bases, and 8 bases stayed unmatched. CDR3 region: CASSLTAGGHNSPLHF. In DNA form, the CDR3 reads TGTGCCAGCAGCCTCACTGCAGGGGGCCATAATTCACCCCTCCACTTT.

This clone appeared a single time. The chain recombines TRBV27 with TRBJ2-1; tentatively, D is TRBD2 (6 bases). CDR3 length equals 14 residues. Germline CDR1 is MNHEY and CDR2 is SMNVEV (reference sequence). The V and J ends lost 0 bases and 7 bases respectively, with 10 bases between them. CDR3 protein: CASSLSRRGNEQFF. Written as DNA, the CDR3 is TGTGCCAGCAGTTTATCGCGCCGGGGGAATGAGCAGTTCTTC.

CDR3 coding DNA: TGTGCCAGCAGCTTGACAAATTCGAATTCACCCCTCCACTTT. Translated: CASSLTNSNSPLHF. The chain couples TRBV5-8 to TRBJ1-6, with D hard to call. The V gene lost 1 base and the J gene lost 7 bases, with 9 bases spanning the gap. This CDR3 has 14 residues. Germline V gives CDR1 SGHTS, CDR2 YDEGEE. Variable domain in full (rest from reference TRBV5-8 and TRBJ1-6): EAGVTQSPTHLIKTRGQQATLRCSPISGHTSVYWYQQALGLGLQFLLWYDEGEERNRGNFPPRFSGRQFPNYSSELNVNALELEDSALYLCASSLTNSNSPLHFGNGTRLTVT.

The chain links TRBV19 to TRBJ2-3; TRBD2 agrees at 9 bases. Trimming removed 1 base from V and 1 base from J; junction bases left unmatched: 0. This CDR3 has 15 amino acids. Germline CDR1 is LNHDA and CDR2 is SQIVND (reference sequence). The DNA for the CDR3 is TGTGCCAGTAGTATAGTAGCGGGGGGCACAGATACGCAGTATTTT. Translation gives CASSIVAGGTDTQYF.

This clone was detected only once. The rearrangement uses TRBV7-2 and TRBJ2-1; tentatively, D is TRBD2 (6 bases). The CDR3 contains 16 residues. V gave up 5 bases and J gave up 6 bases, with 20 bases separating them. The germline V gene has CDR1 SGHTA and CDR2 FQGNSA. The CDR3: CASSTRRRAGGNEQFF. CDR3 sequence (DNA): TGTGCCAGCAGCACGAGACGGCGAGCCGGGGGCAATGAGCAGTTCTTC.

J is TRBJ2-2 and V is TRBV10-3; TRBD2 might be the D (5 bases). Germline V CDR1 and CDR2: ENHRY, SYGVKD. The V end lost 10 bases, the J end lost 1 base, and 10 bases lay between the germline ends. This CDR3 region has 13 residues. This CDR3 reads CATEGMNTGELFF. The CDR3 region has the DNA TGTGCCACCGAGGGCATGAACACCGGGGAGCTGTTTTTT.

The rearrangement links TRBV6-1 to TRBJ2-5, with D perhaps matching TRBD2 (5 bases). This CDR3 is 11 amino acids long. V was shortened by 7 bases and J by 3 bases, with 6 bases between the two germline ends. The V gene's germline CDR1 is MNHNS and CDR2 SASEGT. The CDR3 spells CASMREETQYF. The CDR3 DNA sequence: TGTGCCAGCATGAGGGAAGAGACCCAGTACTTC.

The CDR3 region is CAWSETGLRSEAFF. The CDR3 DNA reads TGTGCCTGGAGCGAGACGGGACTCCGGTCTGAAGCTTTCTTT. This sequence joins TRBV30 and TRBJ1-1; TRBD1 is a possible D gene (5 bases). The CDR3 covers 14 residues. The V gene lost 3 bases and the J gene lost 6 bases, with 17 bases spanning the gap. In germline, CDR1 is GTSNPN, CDR2 SVGIG (reference sequence).

This clone was counted once. At one end the junction does not follow the germline gene, possibly because of a read error. The chain joins TRBV28 to TRBJ1-1; D gene uncertain. The CDR3 spans 11 residues. CDR1 MDHEN and CDR2 SYDVKM come from the germline V gene. The CDR3 is CASSFGPYTIF. The CDR3 DNA reads as TGTGCCAGCAGTTTTGGGCCTTATACAATCTTT.

The V gene is TRBV7-2, the J gene TRBJ2-1; 14 bases align to TRBD2. The germline V gene encodes CDR1 SGHTA and CDR2 FQGNSA. CDR3 size: 15 residues. V trimming: 4 bases; J trimming: 10 bases; junction bases outside the gene matches: 6. The CDR3 protein is CASSSTSGGAREQFF. CDR3 DNA: TGTGCCAGCAGCTCGACTAGCGGGGGGGCCAGGGAGCAGTTCTTC.

J is TRBJ1-6 and V is TRBV6-5; 7 nucleotides agree with TRBD1. The germline V gene has CDR1 MNHEY and CDR2 SVGAGI. V lost 6 bases, J lost 14 bases, and 4 bases stayed unmatched. CDR3 length: 11 residues. The CDR3 DNA follows: TGTGCCAGCAGGCAGGGGGTGGCCCTCCACTTT. Translated: CASRQGVALHF.

The chain couples TRBV5-1 to TRBJ1-4, with D perhaps matching TRBD1 (5 bases). Looked up from germline, CDR1 is SGHRS and CDR2 is YFSETQ. Trimming cost V 7 bases and J 8 bases, with 21 bases left between them. CDR3 size: 15 residues. The CDR3, as DNA: TGCGCCAGCGGCGGTACCGGGGGGAAGGGAGAAAAACTGTTTTTT. Translating it yields CASGGTGGKGEKLFF.

The table lists this clone with a count of one. The V gene is TRBV10-3, the J gene TRBJ2-7; D call uncertain. The ends were cut back, 0 bases at V and 4 bases at J, with 7 bases in the middle. There are 13 residues in the CDR3. Germline assignment: CDR1 ENHRY and CDR2 SYGVKD. The CDR3, as DNA: TGTGCCATCAGTGAGTCGGCCCCTTACGAGCAGTACTTC. It is translated as CAISESAPYEQYF.

V gene TRBV9 combines with J gene TRBJ1-1; 9 bases agree with TRBD1. This CDR3 is 13 amino acids long. Germline V gene sequence: CDR1 SGDLS, CDR2 YYNGEE. Trimming took 1 base from V and 9 from J; bases not matched to a gene: 4. CDR3 coding DNA: TGTGCCAGCAGCGTAACCGGGACAGGGCAAGCTTTCTTT. Its translation: CASSVTGTGQAFF.

The genes are TRBV10-3 and TRBJ2-4, with 9 bases that match TRBD2. The CDR3 has 15 residues. With V trimmed by 0 bases and J by 9 bases, 6 bases remained unmatched. In germline, CDR1 is ENHRY, CDR2 SYGVKD. CDR3 nucleotides: TGTGCCATCAGTGAGTCGGCGGGGGGGGCTTCCATTCAGTACTTC. This codes for CAISESAGGASIQYF.

The chain couples TRBV18 to TRBJ2-7, with TRBD2 identical over 10 bases. V shed 2 bases, J shed 5 bases, and the junction held 12 bases outside the gene matches. The CDR3 contains 17 residues. CDR1 KGHSH and CDR2 LQKENI come from the germline V gene. CDR3 nucleotides: TGTGCCAGCTCACCATCCGGAAGCGGGAGGGCCAACAACGAGCAGTACTTC. Amino acid sequence: CASSPSGSGRANNEQYF.

The chain employs TRBV5-1 and TRBJ2-7; D perhaps matches TRBD1 (6 bases). Per germline, CDR1 SGHRS and CDR2 YFSETQ. The CDR3 contains 14 residues. V was clipped by 1 base and J by 2 bases, with 10 bases between them. The CDR3 DNA sequence: TGCGCCAGCAGCTTGATAGGGACACCCTACGAGCAGTACTTC. Amino acids: CASSLIGTPYEQYF.

V is TRBV18 and J is TRBJ1-1; 7 bases line up with TRBD1. Per the germline V gene, CDR1 is KGHSH and CDR2 is LQKENI. This CDR3 has 13 amino acids. The V gene end was trimmed by 5 bases and the J gene end by 0 bases; junction bases not matched to a gene: 0. The CDR3 DNA is TGTGCCAGCTCAGGGACAGTGAACACTGAAGCTTTCTTT. Its protein is CASSGTVNTEAFF. Drawing the rest from reference TRBV18 and TRBJ1-1, the complete variable domain is NAGVMQNPRHLVRRRGQEARLRCSPMKGHSHVYWYRQLPEEGLKFMVYLQKENIIDESGMPKERFSAEFPKEGPSILRIQQVVRGDSAAYFCASSGTVNTEAFFGQGTRLTVV.

The V call is TRBV9, the J call TRBJ1-5; 7 bases are shared with TRBD1. The CDR3 covers 14 residues. Per germline, CDR1 SGDLS and CDR2 YYNGEE. The ends lost 2 bases at V and 7 bases at J; junction bases unmatched: 6. The CDR3 nucleotides read TGTGCCAGCAGCGTTACAGGGGATGGGCAGCCCCAGCATTTT. It yields the protein CASSVTGDGQPQHF. Combining the CDR3 with reference TRBV9 and TRBJ1-5 gives the whole variable domain DSGVTQTPKHLITATGQRVTLRCSPRSGDLSVYWYQQSLDQGLQFLIQYYNGEERAKGNILERFSAQQFPDLHSELNLSSLELGDSALYFCASSVTGDGQPQHFGDGTRLSIL.

The V and J genes are TRBV27 and TRBJ2-7; perhaps TRBD1 as D (6 bases). The CDR3 runs to 15 residues. V was cut by 5 bases and J by 3 bases, with 17 bases left in between. Germline V CDR1 and CDR2: MNHEY, SMNVEV (reference sequence). The CDR3 coding sequence is TGTGCCAGCAGTCTCTACTGGGGGCCCCTCTACGAGCAGTACTTC. Translating gives CASSLYWGPLYEQYF.

J is TRBJ2-5 and V is TRBV5-1; the match to TRBD2 covers 12 bases. The ends lost 4 bases at V and 6 bases at J; junction bases unmatched: 10. The CDR3 has 16 amino acids. Germline CDR1 and CDR2: SGHRS and YFSETQ. CDR3 bases: TGCGCCAGCAGCCTGAAGACTAGCGGGAGCGTGAAGACCCAGTACTTC. Its translation is CASSLKTSGSVKTQYF. The full variable domain, its missing parts supplied by reference TRBV5-1 and TRBJ2-5, is KAGVTQTPRYLIKTRGQQVTLSCSPISGHRSVSWYQQTPGQGLQFLFEYFSETQRNKGNFPGRFSGRQFSNSRSEMNVSTLELGDSALYLCASSLKTSGSVKTQYFGPGTRLLVL.

The rearrangement links TRBV13 to TRBJ2-7; 13 nucleotides line up with TRBD2. Losses at the gene ends were 5 bases for V and 2 bases for J; bases not matched to a gene: 6. Germline V CDR1 and CDR2: PRHDT, FYEKMQ (reference sequence). The CDR3 is 16 amino acids. This CDR3 is CASSQEGLAGTYEQYF. The CDR3 nucleotides read TGTGCCAGCAGCCAAGAGGGACTAGCGGGGACCTACGAGCAGTACTTC.

V is TRBV10-3 and J is TRBJ2-2; 10 nucleotides line up with TRBD2. The CDR3 consists of 17 residues. J lost 4 bases, V lost 4 bases, and 9 bases had no gene match. Germline CDR1 and CDR2: ENHRY and SYGVKD. The CDR3 nucleotides read TGTGCCATCAGTGGTTCCGGGACTAGCGTTTTCACCGGGGAGCTGTTTTTT. It specifies CAISGSGTSVFTGELFF.

The V gene is TRBV6-5, the J gene TRBJ1-3; tentative D call: TRBD1 (5 bases). V was pared by 6 bases and J by 0 bases, with 12 bases between. There are 15 residues in the CDR3. Germline V gene sequence: CDR1 MNHEY, CDR2 SVGAGI. This chain's CDR3 is CASRPTGYSGNTIYF. CDR3 DNA: TGTGCCAGCAGACCTACAGGCTACTCTGGAAACACCATATATTTT.

V usage is TRBV10-1 and J usage is TRBJ1-5; 7 bases agree with TRBD1. The CDR3 is made up of 14 amino acids. V was clipped by 11 bases and J by 6 bases; unmatched bases: 13. Germline V gene sequence: CDR1 WNHNN, CDR2 SYGVQD (reference sequence). CDR3 protein: CAPSRGQGVQPQHF. For the CDR3, the DNA is TGCGCCCCCTCTAGGGGGCAGGGCGTTCAGCCCCAGCATTTT.

The chain couples TRBV7-2 to TRBJ1-5; 10 bases agree with TRBD1. Germline values: CDR1 SGHTA, CDR2 FQGNSA. V shed 1 base, J shed 12 bases, and the junction held 15 bases outside the gene matches. The CDR3 runs 17 residues. The CDR3 DNA reads TGTGCCAGCAGCTTAGTCGCGACAGGGGGCTCCCGGGGGGGCCAGCATTTT. Amino acids: CASSLVATGGSRGGQHF.